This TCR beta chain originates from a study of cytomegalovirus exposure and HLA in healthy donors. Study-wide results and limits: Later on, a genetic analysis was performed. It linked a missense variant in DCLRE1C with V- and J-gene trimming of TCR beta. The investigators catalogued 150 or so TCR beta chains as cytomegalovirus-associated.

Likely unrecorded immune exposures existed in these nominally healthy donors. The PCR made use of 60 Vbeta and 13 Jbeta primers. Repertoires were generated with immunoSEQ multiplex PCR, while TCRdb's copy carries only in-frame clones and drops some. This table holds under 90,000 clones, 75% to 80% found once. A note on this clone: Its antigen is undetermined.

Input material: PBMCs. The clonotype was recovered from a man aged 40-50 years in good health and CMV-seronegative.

CDR3 residues: CASSPRQGEDTEAFF. The CDR3 DNA follows: TGTGCCAGCAGCCCCCGACAGGGGGAGGACACTGAAGCTTTCTTT. V is TRBV7-2 and J is TRBJ1-1, with TRBD1 identical over 9 bases. CDR1 and CDR2 (germline): SGHTA, FQGNSA. V trimming: 5 bases; J trimming: 3 bases; junction bases outside the gene matches: 7. The CDR3 runs to 15 residues.